This T cell receptor (beta chain) was recorded in a study of OX40 agonist ivuxolimab in advanced cancers. The V segment lost 2 bases and the J segment 8 bases; nucleotides outside the gene matches: 10. The germline gives CDR1 SEHNR, CDR2 FQNEAQ (reference sequence). The CDR3 has 16 amino acids. Baseline, cycle 4 day 1, and cycle 7 day 1 were the blood sampling points. The data were produced by immunoSEQ multiplex PCR, yet TCRdb's version contains in-frame clones alone and is incomplete. The sample consists of about 36,000 clones, 74% of them appearing once. The V call is TRBV7-9, the J call TRBJ2-1; the match to TRBD2 covers 9 bases. This receptor was obtained from an adult with an advanced solid tumor such as melanoma, head and neck, liver or kidney cancer. Here the sequenced sample was CD4+ or CD8+ T cells sorted from blood, taken in a trial of the OX40 agonist ivuxolimab. CDR3 sequence: CASSLILAGSRDEQFF. CDR3 in DNA: TGTGCCAGCAGCTTAATTCTAGCGGGGTCTAGGGATGAGCAGTTCTTC.